The next 3 T cell receptor beta chains were all read from a single sample in a study of CD8 T cells in Susac syndrome. Random hexamers were used to reverse transcribe an amount of roughly 0.5 to 1 ug RNA. TCRdb processed the immunoSEQ multiplex PCR reads anew with MiXCR; each CDR3 protein has one entry. The data show approximately 180,000 distinct CDR3 sequences, with approximately 94% seen just once and 0.09% to 0.095% held by the top ten. The sample consisted of CD4+ T cells from PBMCs. These receptors all come from a human donor with multiple sclerosis.

In this sample, this clonotype turned up once. The V gene is TRBV6-6, the J gene TRBJ2-2; 11 nucleotides match TRBD1. Trimming cost V 6 bases and J 5 bases; bases outside gene matches: 8. The germline CDR1 and CDR2 sequences are MNHNY and SVGAGI (reference sequence). The CDR3 runs to 16 residues. For the CDR3, the DNA is TGTGCCAGCAGCAGAGGACAGGGGGCGCAAACCGGGGAGCTGTTTTTT. Translating it yields CASSRGQGAQTGELFF.

V usage is TRBV28 and J usage is TRBJ2-5; D unclear. The CDR3 loop spans 14 amino acids. The germline gives CDR1 MDHEN, CDR2 SYDVKM. V lost 3 bases and J 2 bases, leaving 10 bases between the germline ends. Here the CDR3 DNA reads TGTGCCAGCAGTTTTATAGGGTATCAAGAGACCCAGTACTTC. This sequence encodes CASSFIGYQETQYF. The variable domain in full, completed from reference TRBV28 and TRBJ2-5, reads DVKVTQSSRYLVKRTGEKVFLECVQDMDHENMFWYRQDPGLGLRLIYFSYDVKMKEKGDIPEGYSVSREKKERFSLILESASTNQTSMYLCASSFIGYQETQYFGPGTRLLVL.

This chain joins TRBV28 and TRBJ1-6, with no clear D. The CDR3 runs to 14 residues. Looked up from germline, CDR1 is MDHEN and CDR2 is SYDVKM. The ends were cut back, 3 bases at V and 0 bases at J, with 3 bases in the middle. The CDR3 region has the DNA TGTGCCAGCAGTTTTTTCTCCTATAATTCACCCCTCCACTTT. This sequence encodes CASSFFSYNSPLHF.